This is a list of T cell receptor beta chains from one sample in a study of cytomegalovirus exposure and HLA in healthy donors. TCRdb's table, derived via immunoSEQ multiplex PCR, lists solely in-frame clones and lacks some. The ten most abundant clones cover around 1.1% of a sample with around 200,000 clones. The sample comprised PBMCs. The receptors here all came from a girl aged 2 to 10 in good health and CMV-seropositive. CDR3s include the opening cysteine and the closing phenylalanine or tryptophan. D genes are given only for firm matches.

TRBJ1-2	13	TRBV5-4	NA	TGTGCCAGCAGCTTGAGGTCGGGGAAGGGCTACACCTTC	CASSLRSGKGYTF
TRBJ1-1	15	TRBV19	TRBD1	TGTGCCAGTAGTATCTCCGGGACAGTGAACACTGAAGCTTTCTTT	CASSISGTVNTEAFF
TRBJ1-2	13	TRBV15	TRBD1	TGTGCCACCAGTTGGGACAGCAACTATGGCTACACCTTC	CATSWDSNYGYTF
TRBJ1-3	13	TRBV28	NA	TGTGCCAGCCATGAGGTTTTGGGAAACACCATATATTTT	CASHEVLGNTIYF
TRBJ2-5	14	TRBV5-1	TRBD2	TGCGCCAGCAGCGTCGCGGGAGGGGTTGAGACCCAGTACTTC	CASSVAGGVETQYF
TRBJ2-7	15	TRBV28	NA	TGTGCCAGCAGACAAACAGCAGGGGCCTTCTACGAGCAGTACTTC	CASRQTAGAFYEQYF
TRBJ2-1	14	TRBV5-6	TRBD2	TGTGCCAGCAGCGGGGGACTAGATAACAATGAGCAGTTCTTC	CASSGGLDNNEQFF
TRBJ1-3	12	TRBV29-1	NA	TGCAGCGTTGAGCACTCAGGAAACACCATATATTTT	CSVEHSGNTIYF
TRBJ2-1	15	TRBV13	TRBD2	TGTGCCAGCAGCCCGAGCGGGAGCTCCTACAATGAGCAGTTCTTC	CASSPSGSSYNEQFF
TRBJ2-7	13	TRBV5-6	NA	TGTGCCAGCAGCTTCGGGGTTCCCTACGAGCAGTACTTC	CASSFGVPYEQYF
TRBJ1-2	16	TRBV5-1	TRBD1	TGCGCCAGCAGCTTCCGGGACAGGGGTTCTAACTATGGCTACACCTTC	CASSFRDRGSNYGYTF
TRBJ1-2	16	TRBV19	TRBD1	TGTGCCAGTAGCTCAGGTACCGGGACAGGGGGCGTCGGCTACACCTTC	CASSSGTGTGGVGYTF
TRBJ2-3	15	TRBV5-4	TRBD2	TGTGCCAGCAGACCGACTAGCGGGAGGGTAGATACGCAGTATTTT	CASRPTSGRVDTQYF
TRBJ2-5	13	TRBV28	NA	TGTGCCAGCAGTTTCGGTCAGGGGAATCTGCAGTACTTC	CASSFGQGNLQYF
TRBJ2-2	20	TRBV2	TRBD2	TGTGCCAGCAGCCAATACCCGACTAGCGGGACGCCGGCGAACACCGGGGAGCTGTTTTTT	CASSQYPTSGTPANTGELFF
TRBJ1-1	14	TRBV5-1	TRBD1	TGCGCCAGCAGCTTATTCGGACAGGGGGGTGAAGCTTTCTTT	CASSLFGQGGEAFF
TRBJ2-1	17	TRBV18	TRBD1	TGTGCCAGCTCGGCTCCCGGGACAGGGGGCTCCTACAATGAGCAGTTCTTC	CASSAPGTGGSYNEQFF